This T cell receptor (beta chain) appears in the sequencing data of a study of blood T cell repertoires in COVID-19. For the study at large: The United States, Italy and Spain provided the acute and convalescent COVID-19 samples. PBMCs, B-cell-depleted T cells, or T cells were the source of the cDNA or gDNA that made up the material.

Original handling: Estimated nucleated cell counts came from reference gene primer amplification. Assay: immunoSEQ multiplex PCR; the TCRdb copy retains only in-frame clones and omits some. The V and J calls and clone size were taken over from that table, and D and trimming were inferred from the DNA. There are 130,000 to 150,000 clones in the sample; less than 90% occur only once, and around 35% lies in the top ten. V was cut by 2 bases and J by 1 base, with 12 bases left in between. The germline V gene encodes CDR1 SGHRS and CDR2 YFSETQ. This CDR3 is 15 amino acids long. The sample taken for sequencing was peripheral blood. This clonotype was sampled from a human donor in a cohort sampled during active COVID-19. This chain connects TRBV5-1 to TRBJ2-5; D perhaps matches TRBD2 (6 bases). CDR3 sequence reads: CASSFGGKPQETQYF. The CDR3 region has the DNA TGCGCCAGCAGCTTTGGAGGGAAACCCCAAGAGACCCAGTACTTC.